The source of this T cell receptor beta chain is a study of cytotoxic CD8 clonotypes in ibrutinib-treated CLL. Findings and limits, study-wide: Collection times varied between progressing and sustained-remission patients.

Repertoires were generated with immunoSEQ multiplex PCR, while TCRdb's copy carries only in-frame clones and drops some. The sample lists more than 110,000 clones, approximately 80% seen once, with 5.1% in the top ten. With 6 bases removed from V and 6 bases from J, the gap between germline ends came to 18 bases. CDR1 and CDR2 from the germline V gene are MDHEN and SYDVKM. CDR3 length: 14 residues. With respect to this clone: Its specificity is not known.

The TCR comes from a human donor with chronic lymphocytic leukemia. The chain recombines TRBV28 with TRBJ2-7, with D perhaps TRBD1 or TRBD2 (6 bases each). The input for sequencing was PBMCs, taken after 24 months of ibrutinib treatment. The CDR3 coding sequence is TGTGCCAGCAGGGACCGGGGGCGGTTCGGCGAGCAGTACTTC. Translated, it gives CASRDRGRFGEQYF.